The source of this T cell receptor beta chain is a study of blood T cell repertoires in COVID-19. This clone was seen a handful of times. Sequencing used immunoSEQ multiplex PCR; TCRdb keeps in-frame clones, though not all of them. The sample shows about 360,000 clones, around 87% of them seen only once. CDR1 is DFQATT, CDR2 SNEGSKA, per germline (reference sequence). The CDR3 is 11 residues long. V was trimmed by 4 bases and J by 4 bases, leaving 7 bases between them. Cohorts were assigned according to the clinical history that participants reported. In Cohort 3, a recovered donor had either two negative PCRs, clearance, or symptom resolution.

The sequenced sample consisted of PBMCs or T cells enriched from blood (not recorded which). The chain has TRBV20-1 and TRBJ1-2; D gene uncertain. The receptor was derived from a man aged 30 to 45 who had recovered from COVID-19. The CDR3: CSATGLYGYTF. In DNA, the CDR3 is TGCAGTGCTACGGGTCTCTATGGCTACACCTTC.